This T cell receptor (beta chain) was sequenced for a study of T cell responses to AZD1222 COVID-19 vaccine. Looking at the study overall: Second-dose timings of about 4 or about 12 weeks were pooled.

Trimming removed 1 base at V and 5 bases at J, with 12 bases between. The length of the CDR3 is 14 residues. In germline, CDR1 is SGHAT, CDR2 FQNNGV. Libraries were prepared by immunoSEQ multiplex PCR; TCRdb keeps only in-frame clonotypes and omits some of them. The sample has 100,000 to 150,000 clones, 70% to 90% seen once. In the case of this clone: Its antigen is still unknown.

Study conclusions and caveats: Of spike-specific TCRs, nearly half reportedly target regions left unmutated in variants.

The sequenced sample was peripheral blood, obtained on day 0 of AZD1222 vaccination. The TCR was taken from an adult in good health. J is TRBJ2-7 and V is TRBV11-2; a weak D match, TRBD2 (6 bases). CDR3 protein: CASSLVRERHEQYF. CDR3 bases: TGTGCCAGCAGCTTAGTTCGGGAGAGGCACGAGCAGTACTTC.